This T cell receptor beta chain was retrieved from a study of PD-L1 blockade in urothelial cancer. The wider study: Atezolizumab at 1,200 mg intravenously every 3 weeks was started by patients in about 2014.

The CDR3 sequence is 15 residues long. Per the germline V gene, CDR1 is MNHNY and CDR2 is SVGAGI (reference sequence). V was clipped by 5 bases and J by 8 bases; unmatched bases: 8. Using immunoSEQ multiplex PCR, the repertoire was profiled, and TCRdb retains in-frame clones only, with some absent. The sample shows tens of thousands of clones, under 90% of them seen only once. Time point defined: pretreatment peripheral blood. This sequence was found in a man aged 70 or older with urothelial cancer. The chain joins TRBV6-6 to TRBJ1-4, with TRBD1 identical over 10 bases. The source was PBMCs, collected around atezolizumab (anti-PD-L1) treatment. The DNA of the CDR3 is TGTGCCAGCAGTCTTCCGACAGGGGGCGCGGAAAAACTGTTTTTT. It translates to CASSLPTGGAEKLFF.